This T cell receptor (beta chain) appears in the sequencing data of a study of shared clonotypes between healthy human individuals. Naive CD8 cells were CD45RO-negative, positively selected for CCR7, excluding terminally differentiated effector memory CD45RA+ cells. Only one count was recorded for this clone. Per the original methods: Filtering differed because ImmunoSEQ produced junction-only sequences that carried no quality scores. The table came from immunoSEQ multiplex PCR; TCRdb's copy has only in-frame clones and leaves some out. V, J and clone size derive from that table, while D and trimming were established from the DNA sequence. The sample comprises 500,000 to 700,000 clones, 85% to 95% of which are singletons, and about 0.11% rests with the top ten. Germline V lookup: CDR1 SGHRS, CDR2 YFSETQ. Trimming at V came to 3 bases and at J to 8 bases, leaving 15 bases not matched to a gene. The CDR3 is 17 amino acids.

The sample consisted of naive CD8+ T cells sorted from blood. This TCR came from a woman aged 30 to 39 in good health. This chain uses TRBV5-1 with TRBJ1-4; 8 bases match TRBD1. CDR3 nucleotide sequence: TGCGCCAGCAGCTACTTACCCCTGACAGGGGAGAGGGAAAAACTGTTTTTT. It specifies CASSYLPLTGEREKLFF.